These 7 T cell receptor beta chains share one sample of origin, sequenced in a study of T cell responses to AZD1222 COVID-19 vaccine. The data were produced by immunoSEQ multiplex PCR, yet TCRdb's version contains in-frame clones alone and is incomplete. The table lists more than 95,000 clones, roughly nine tenths of them singletons, with 25% to 35% in the top ten. Sequences were derived from peripheral blood, sampled on day 0 of AZD1222 vaccination. These receptor sequences come from an adult in good health.

The chain links TRBV27 to TRBJ1-1; no definite D call. Germline V lookup: CDR1 MNHEY, CDR2 SMNVEV (reference sequence). This CDR3 is 14 amino acids long. V shed 4 bases and J shed 1 base, with 10 bases lying between them. CDR3 DNA: TGTGCCAGCAGTTCCTGGACGGGGAACACTGAAGCTTTCTTT. Translating it yields CASSSWTGNTEAFF.

V gene TRBV5-1 combines with J gene TRBJ1-1; D not resolved. The CDR3 sequence is 13 residues long. Trimming stripped 4 bases from V and 6 bases from J, with 13 bases between. Per the germline V gene, CDR1 is SGHRS and CDR2 is YFSETQ. The CDR3 reads CASSITGRSEAFF. CDR3 sequence (DNA): TGCGCCAGCAGCATAACCGGACGGTCTGAAGCTTTCTTT.

V and J are TRBV4-2 and TRBJ1-2, with D maybe TRBD1 (5 bases). Trimming removed 0 bases at V and 1 base at J, with 9 bases between. The CDR3 extends over 15 amino acids. Germline V gives CDR1 LGHNA, CDR2 YNFKEQ. In DNA form, the CDR3 reads TGTGCCAGCAGCCAAGATTCTGGGGGTAACTATGGCTACACCTTC. Translated: CASSQDSGGNYGYTF.

The V gene is TRBV19, the J gene TRBJ1-1; D not certain. Per germline, CDR1 LNHDA and CDR2 SQIVND (reference sequence). V was pared by 3 bases and J by 4 bases, with 9 bases between. The CDR3 totals 13 residues. The CDR3 DNA sequence: TGTGCCAGTAGTATGTATGAGGGCACTGAAGCTTTCTTT. Its protein product is CASSMYEGTEAFF.

The V gene is TRBV3-1 (or the pseudogene TRBV3-2), the J gene TRBJ2-1; D gene ambiguous. Trimming stripped 3 bases from V and 6 bases from J, with 9 bases between. From germline, CDR1 is LGHDT and CDR2 YNNKEL (reference sequence). This CDR3 region has 13 residues. The CDR3 DNA is TGTGCCAGCAGCCATCGACTTCGCAATGAGCAGTTCTTC. Residues: CASSHRLRNEQFF.

The chain uses TRBV5-1 and TRBJ2-3; no clear D gene. V lost 0 bases, J lost 2 bases, and 10 bases lay in between. Germline values: CDR1 SGHRS, CDR2 YFSETQ. This CDR3 contains 15 residues. The CDR3 protein is CASSLVGRVTDTQYF. The CDR3 nucleotides are TGCGCCAGCAGCTTGGTGGGCCGAGTCACAGATACGCAGTATTTT.

The chain recombines TRBV5-4 with TRBJ1-5; no clear D. CDR1 is SGHNT and CDR2 is YYREEE in the germline V gene (reference sequence). Trimming took off 0 bases at V and 6 bases at J, with 4 bases between the two ends. This CDR3 contains 12 residues. The CDR3 loop is CASSLEGQPQHF. CDR3 coding DNA: TGTGCCAGCAGCTTGGAGGGTCAGCCCCAGCATTTT.